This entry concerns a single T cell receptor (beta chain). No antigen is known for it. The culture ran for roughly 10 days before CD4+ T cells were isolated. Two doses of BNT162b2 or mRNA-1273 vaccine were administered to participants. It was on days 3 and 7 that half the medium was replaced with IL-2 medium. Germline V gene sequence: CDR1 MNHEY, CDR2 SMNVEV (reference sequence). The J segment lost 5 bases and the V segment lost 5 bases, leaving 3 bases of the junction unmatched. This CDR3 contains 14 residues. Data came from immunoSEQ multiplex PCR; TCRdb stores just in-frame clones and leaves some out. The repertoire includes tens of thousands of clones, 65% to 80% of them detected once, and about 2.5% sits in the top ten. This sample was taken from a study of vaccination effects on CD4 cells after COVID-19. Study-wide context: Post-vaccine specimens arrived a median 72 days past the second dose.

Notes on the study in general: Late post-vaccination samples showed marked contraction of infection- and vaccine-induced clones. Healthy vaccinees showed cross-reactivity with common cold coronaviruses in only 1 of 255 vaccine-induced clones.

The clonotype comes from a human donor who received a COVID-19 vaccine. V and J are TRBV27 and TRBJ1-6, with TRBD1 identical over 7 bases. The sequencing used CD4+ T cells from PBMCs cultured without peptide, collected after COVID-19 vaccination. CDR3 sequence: CASSPGQHNSPLHF. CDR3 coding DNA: TGTGCCAGCAGTCCGGGACAGCATAATTCACCCCTCCACTTT.